These T cell receptor beta chains were read from a single sample in a study of blood T cell repertoires in COVID-19. Profiling relied on immunoSEQ multiplex PCR, and the TCRdb table lists in-frame clones only, not all of them. The sample has under 300,000 clones; around 90% are singletons. The sequencing sample was made of peripheral blood. These receptor sequences come from a man aged 55 to 69 who had recovered from COVID-19. Both conserved end residues are trimmed from each CDR3.

v_call cdr3_aa
TRBV5-6 ASSPTRGLTEAF
TRBV10-1 ASRDTAGELF
TRBV28 ASTLAEGFYGYT
TRBV6-1 ASSEDLTRGWYEKLF
TRBV4-2 ASSQDLPRTSGESSYNEQF
TRBV24-1 ATSDSGTPGFYGYT
TRBV29-1 SVERSPGTEAF
TRBV6-6 ASSPGTGGREQY
TRBV20-1 SASRGTDTQY
TRBV9 ASSWDRGGTGELF
TRBV15 ATSRGNEQF
TRBV5-1 ASSPNSATNEKLF
TRBV18 ASSERGSPLH
TRBV5-1 ASSLTVNNEKLF
TRBV24-1 ATSKAGGRETQY
TRBV5-1 ASSSETSGGPSSYNEQF
TRBV14 ASSQAPGQGILGMDTEAF
TRBV12-5 ASGDKGTSGGDTGELF
TRBV19 ASNDRYNQPQH
TRBV14 ASSLLRLNTGELF
TRBV18 ASSPSGRGRGPYEQY
TRBV18 ASSPPGLYQETQY
TRBV7-9 ASSSDYEQY
TRBV25-1 ASSAKTGVTGELF
TRBV5-6 ASSLTGANNYGYT
TRBV5-1 ASSRTGQDTQY